These T cell receptor beta chains were read from a single sample in a study of tumor and adjacent non-tumor tissue in lung cancer. TCRdb reprocessed the multiplex PCR reads via MiXCR and lists one record per CDR3 protein. This table has some 51,000 distinct CDR3 sequences, around 64% appearing once. The sequencing sample was made of distant non-tumor lung tissue. The source is a woman between 65 and 79 years old with non-small cell lung cancer. CDR3s include the opening cysteine and the closing phenylalanine or tryptophan. A D gene is named only where the DNA matches it firmly. Clone size is given for some rows only: seen once, a few or many times, or a class if the clone is expanded.

v_gene,d_gene,abundance,j_gene,CDR3nt,CDR3aa
TRBV6-5,-,many,TRBJ1-2,TGTGCCAGCAGCCCCGGAACGAGCTATGGCTACACCTTC,CASSPGTSYGYTF
TRBV12-3/TRBV12-4,-,medium-sized,TRBJ1-4,TGTGCCAGCAGTTCGGAGGGGCGGGATAATGAAAAACTGTTTTTT,CASSSEGRDNEKLFF
TRBV7-8,TRBD2,-,TRBJ2-7,TGTGCCAGCAGCTTAGTCCGGACTAGCGGAAGCTCCTACGAGCACTATTTC,CASSLVRTSGSSYEHYF
TRBV5-1,TRBD2,-,TRBJ2-1,TGCGCCAGCAGCTACTATCCCCCGAGACTAGCGGGAGTCCCCAATGACAATGAGCAGTTCTTC,CASSYYPPRLAGVPNDNEQFF
TRBV6-5,-,-,TRBJ1-1,TGTCTCAGCAGTAGGGATGTGAACACTGAAGCTTTCTTT,CLSSRDVNTEAFF
TRBV11-3,TRBD1,-,TRBJ2-3,TGTGTCAGCGGCTTTAGAGGGGGCACAGGAGATACGCAGTATTTT,CVSGFRGGTGDTQYF
TRBV6-5,-,-,TRBJ1-2,TGTGCCAGCAGTTACTCGCTGGTGGAAAAGTATGGCCACACCTTC,CASSYSLVEKYGHTF
TRBV5-4,-,-,TRBJ2-7,TGTGCCAGCAGCTTAGCCTTGACTACCGGAACCTACGAGCAGTACTTC,CASSLALTTGTYEQYF
TRBV29-1,TRBD1,-,TRBJ2-7,TGCAGAGTACTGACAGGGGTTTATGTTTCATCCTACGAGCAGTACTTC,CRVLTGVYVSSYEQYF
TRBV6-5,-,-,TRBJ1-2,TGTGCCTGCACTCCACAAACCGGGATAACTAACTATGGCTACACATTC,CACTPQTGITNYGYTF
TRBV7-3,-,-,TRBJ1-1,TGTGCCAGCAGCTCCCCTCCGCTCGCAGAAGCTTTCTTT,CASSSPPLAEAFF
TRBV29-1,-,once,TRBJ1-1,TGTAGCGTTTCCATATTGAGATATAAGGGTAAAGTACGTAGTGCTGAAGCTTTCTTT,CSVSILRYKGKVRSAEAFF
TRBV28,TRBD1,few,TRBJ1-1,TGTGCCAGCAGTCGTGACAGGGACGACACTGAAGCTTTCTTT,CASSRDRDDTEAFF
TRBV6-5,-,-,TRBJ2-7,TGTGCCGCCACGGCACAGGATCGCATCGAGCAGTACTTC,CAATAQDRIEQYF
TRBV4-1,TRBD2,many,TRBJ2-4,TGCGCCAGCAGCTTCGGACCTGGGGGGGACATTCAGTACTTC,CASSFGPGGDIQYF
TRBV10-1,TRBD2,many,TRBJ2-5,TGCGCCAGCAGTGAGACTAGCGGGGAGACCCAGTACTTC,CASSETSGETQYF
TRBV4-1,TRBD2,-,TRBJ2-1,TGCGCCAGCAGCCAAGATAGGGGTAGCGGGAAACCCTTAAGCTCCTACAATGAGCACTTCTTC,CASSQDRGSGKPLSSYNEHFF
TRBV7-9,-,-,TRBJ2-1,TGTGCCAGCAGCGCTTACGGAGTACTCTCCTACAATGAGCAGTTCTTC,CASSAYGVLSYNEQFF
TRBV10-2,-,-,TRBJ1-1,TGCGCCAGCAGTGGGTGGAGCACTCTGTACACCGAAGCTTTCTTT,CASSGWSTLYTEAFF
TRBV5-1,-,-,TRBJ2-2,TGCGCCAGCAGCTTCAGTAGGGGGACTACAAACACCGGGGTGCCGTTTTTT,CASSFSRGTTNTGVPFF
TRBV29-1,-,-,TRBJ2-5,TGCAGCGCAATAGGGGGTGGCGGGACCCAGTACTTC,CSAIGGGGTQYF
TRBV20-1,-,few,TRBJ2-5,TGCAGTGCTAGAGGGGCAACCCCGGGGGAGACCCAGTACTTC,CSARGATPGETQYF
TRBV2,-,-,TRBJ2-3,TGTGCCAGCAGTATCCGGGACTCATCTAGCACAGATACGCAGTATTTT,CASSIRDSSSTDTQYF
TRBV11-1,-,-,TRBJ1-2,TGTGCCAGCAGTCACTCGGGAGTTGGCAATGGCTACATCTTC,CASSHSGVGNGYIF
TRBV6-5,TRBD2,-,TRBJ2-3,TGTGTCAGCAAAGGGGGACTAGGTGCAGATACGCAGTATTTT,CVSKGGLGADTQYF
TRBV12-3/TRBV12-4,TRBD2,many,TRBJ2-7,TGTGCCAGCAGTTTGGGACTAGCGTCCTACGAGCAGTACTTC,CASSLGLASYEQYF
TRBV12-3/TRBV12-4,-,-,TRBJ2-2,TGTGCCAGCAGTCCTGACCCCTACAACACCGGGGAGCTGTTTTTT,CASSPDPYNTGELFF
TRBV29-1,-,-,TRBJ2-2,TGCAGCACCCTTAGCAACATAGAGAACACCGTGGAGCTGTTTTTT,CSTLSNIENTVELFF
TRBV20-1,-,few,TRBJ2-3,TGCAGTGCTAGAGATGGGAGAACAGATACGCATTATTTT,CSARDGRTDTHYF
TRBV7-8,-,-,TRBJ2-2,TGCGCCACCAGCCCGTACAGGGAATCAACCGGGGAGCTGTTTTTT,CATSPYRESTGELFF
TRBV29-1,TRBD2,-,TRBJ2-1,TGCAGAGCCCCGTCTAGCGGCTCCTGCAATGAGCAGTTCTTC,CRAPSSGSCNEQFF
TRBV6-5,-,-,TRBJ1-5,TGTGCCAACAGTAGGAATCGGGGACCCCAGCATTTT,CANSRNRGPQHF
TRBV24-1,TRBD1,-,TRBJ2-1,TGTGCCACCAGTGATCAAGGGACAGGTGCCTGGTCCTACAATGAGCAGTTCTTC,CATSDQGTGAWSYNEQFF
TRBV5-5,-,many,TRBJ2-3,TGTGCCAGCAGCGTGGGCCGGTCCACAGATACGCAGTATTTT,CASSVGRSTDTQYF
TRBV10-3,-,-,TRBJ2-2,TGTGTCATCAATGGACGCAACCGAACCCTGAACACCGGGGAGCTGTTTTTT,CVINGRNRTLNTGELFF
TRBV4-2,-,-,TRBJ1-4,TGTGCCAACAGCCGGAACGGGGCCGGCGGTGAAAAACTGTTTTTT,CANSRNGAGGEKLFF
TRBV13,-,-,TRBJ1-1,TGTGTCAGCAGGTGGCCCGGGGAACGGGGCAGTGGGAGCACTGAAGCTTTCTTT,CVSRWPGERGSGSTEAFF
TRBV11-1,-,few,TRBJ1-2,TGTGCCAGCAGTCGTTCGGGTGTTGGCTATGGATACACCTTC,CASSRSGVGYGYTF
TRBV29-1,-,-,TRBJ2-6,TGCAGCGTTGAAGGCAGCGCCCCAAGATCTGGGGCCAACATCCTGACTTTC,CSVEGSAPRSGANILTF
TRBV12-3/TRBV12-4,TRBD2,-,TRBJ2-6,TGTGCCAGCAGATACAACTTAGCGGGAGGGCCTGGGGCCAACCTCCTGACTTTC,CASRYNLAGGPGANLLTF
TRBV29-1,-,-,TRBJ1-2,TGCAGCGTCCCCGGTGTGGCAGGGACAAGTAACTATGACTACACCTTC,CSVPGVAGTSNYDYTF
TRBV6-6,-,-,TRBJ2-7,TGTGCCACAAGGGACCGGGACGCCCCCTACGAGCAGTACTTC,CATRDRDAPYEQYF
TRBV20-1,-,many,TRBJ1-2,TGCAGTGCTACGGGACCGACCATTTCCATAGCTAACTATGGCTACACCTTC,CSATGPTISIANYGYTF
TRBV12-3/TRBV12-4,-,-,TRBJ1-5,TGTGCCAGCAGTTTAGGGATACGGGGTCAGCCCCAACATTTT,CASSLGIRGQPQHF
TRBV12-3/TRBV12-4,TRBD1,-,TRBJ1-2,TGTGTCAGCAGTTCATCCCTTGACAGGGGGCCTGCCTATGGCTACACCTTC,CVSSSSLDRGPAYGYTF
TRBV5-1,-,-,TRBJ2-7,TGCGCCAGCAGCTGGAGCTCCTACGAGCAGTACTTC,CASSWSSYEQYF